These 24 T cell receptor beta chains were sequenced from one sample in a study of cytomegalovirus exposure and HLA in healthy donors. PCR involved 60 Vbeta and 13 Jbeta primers. The method was immunoSEQ multiplex PCR; TCRdb's version includes in-frame clones alone and lacks a portion of them. Of tens of thousands of clones listed, roughly 70% are singletons. The material sequenced was PBMCs. The receptor set was obtained from a woman aged 40 to 49 in good health and CMV-seropositive.

The chain has TRBV19 and TRBJ1-1; possibly TRBD1 for D (5 bases). CDR1 is LNHDA and CDR2 is SQIVND in the germline V gene (reference sequence). The V end lost 5 bases, the J end lost 1 base, and 11 bases lay between the germline ends. This CDR3 contains 14 residues. CDR3 DNA: TGTGCCAGTAGTCCGGGGGGAGGGAACACTGAAGCTTTCTTT. Residues: CASSPGGGNTEAFF.

As DNA, the CDR3 is TGTGCCAGTAGTCCCCGAGCGGGGGTCCCAAATGAGCAGTTCTTC. The encoded protein is CASSPRAGVPNEQFF. The V gene is TRBV19, the J gene TRBJ2-1, with TRBD2 identical over 8 bases. The CDR3 is 15 amino acids. CDR1 and CDR2 (germline): LNHDA, SQIVND (reference sequence). V trimming: 5 bases; J trimming: 7 bases; junction bases outside the gene matches: 10.

V gene TRBV2 combines with J gene TRBJ2-7; D possibly corresponds to TRBD2 (5 bases). Trimming removed 5 bases at V and 7 bases at J, with 9 bases between. In germline, CDR1 is SNHLY, CDR2 FYNNEI. The CDR3 extends over 11 amino acids. The CDR3 loop reads CASSQGGEQYF. The CDR3 DNA reads as TGTGCCAGCAGTCAAGGCGGGGAGCAGTACTTC.

The chain combines TRBV10-3 with TRBJ1-2, with TRBD1 matching 8 bases. Germline V gene lookup returns CDR1 ENHRY and CDR2 SYGVKD. Trimming took 6 bases from V and 5 from J; bases not matched to a gene: 11. The CDR3 consists of 15 residues. DNA for the CDR3: TGTGCCATCAGAGGACCCGACAGGGGACGGTATGGCTACACCTTC. Residues: CAIRGPDRGRYGYTF.

This chain links TRBV5-4 with TRBJ2-1, with 8 bases aligning to TRBD2. Germline assignment: CDR1 SGHNT and CDR2 YYREEE (reference sequence). The V gene end was trimmed by 3 bases and the J gene end by 6 bases; junction bases not matched to a gene: 17. This CDR3 has 18 amino acids. CDR3 coding DNA: TGTGCCAGCAGCTCCGGACTAGCCGTGTATCTCGAAAGCAATGAGCAGTTCTTC. Protein product: CASSSGLAVYLESNEQFF.

V usage is TRBV11-3 and J usage is TRBJ2-7, with D perhaps TRBD2 (5 bases). The germline V and J ends were trimmed by 1 base and 0 bases, with 10 bases remaining between them. Germline V lookup: CDR1 SGHNT, CDR2 YENEEA. The CDR3 contains 15 residues. CDR3 sequence: CASSLVAGSSYEQYF. The CDR3 DNA follows: TGTGCCAGCAGCTTAGTGGCGGGCAGCTCCTACGAGCAGTACTTC.

The chain employs TRBV5-4 and TRBJ1-2; perhaps TRBD1 as D (6 bases). Between the trimmed V and J ends, which lost 1 base and 5 bases, there was a span of 9 bases. The CDR3 runs to 13 residues. Germline values: CDR1 SGHNT, CDR2 YYREEE (reference sequence). The CDR3 spells CASSLTGLYGYTF. CDR3 sequence (DNA): TGTGCCAGCAGCTTGACAGGGCTTTATGGCTACACCTTC.

The rearrangement uses TRBV29-1 and TRBJ2-5, with 7 nucleotides matching TRBD1. CDR1 is SQVTM and CDR2 is ANQGSEA in the germline V gene. After removal of 3 bases from V and 5 bases from J, the junction contained 9 bases not matched to a gene. CDR3 length: 14 amino acids. As DNA, the CDR3 is TGCAGCGTTGACCCGAAGGGGGCAGAGGAGACCCAGTACTTC. Amino acids: CSVDPKGAEETQYF.

V gene TRBV11-2 combines with J gene TRBJ1-2, with 7 bases identical to TRBD1. The CDR3 totals 15 residues. Germline V gene data show CDR1 as SGHAT and CDR2 as FQNNGV. The V gene end was trimmed by 5 bases and the J gene end by 7 bases; junction bases not matched to a gene: 13. CDR3 amino acids: CASSQQTAGGGGYTF. DNA of the CDR3: TGTGCCAGCAGCCAACAGACCGCAGGGGGTGGTGGCTACACCTTC.

V gene TRBV2 combines with J gene TRBJ2-1; D unresolved. The V gene lost 3 bases and the J gene lost 3 bases, with 6 bases spanning the gap. The CDR3 loop spans 13 amino acids. Germline lookup yields CDR1 SNHLY and CDR2 FYNNEI. In nucleotides, the CDR3 is TGTGCCAGCAGTGAGGCCAGCTACAATGAGCAGTTCTTC. It encodes CASSEASYNEQFF.

The chain combines TRBV30 with TRBJ1-2; 10 bases map to TRBD1. The V gene's germline CDR1 is GTSNPN and CDR2 SVGIG (reference sequence). This CDR3 spans 15 amino acids. Losses at the gene ends were 0 bases for V and 4 bases for J; bases not matched to a gene: 5. The CDR3: CAWSVSRTGGYGYTF. The CDR3, as DNA: TGTGCCTGGAGTGTATCTCGGACAGGGGGCTATGGCTACACCTTC.

V and J are TRBV5-1 and TRBJ1-3; a possible D gene is TRBD1 (5 bases). V was trimmed by 3 bases and J by 4 bases, leaving 17 bases between them. The CDR3 contains 16 residues. CDR1 is SGHRS and CDR2 is YFSETQ in the germline V gene. CDR3 protein: CASSSNAQGTGNTIYF. The CDR3 nucleotides read TGCGCCAGCAGCTCTAACGCCCAGGGAACCGGAAACACCATATATTTT. The whole variable domain, remainder taken from reference TRBV5-1 and TRBJ1-3, is KAGVTQTPRYLIKTRGQQVTLSCSPISGHRSVSWYQQTPGQGLQFLFEYFSETQRNKGNFPGRFSGRQFSNSRSEMNVSTLELGDSALYLCASSSNAQGTGNTIYFGEGSWLTVV.

This clone was seen ten or more times. A far larger clone is one base from this, pointing to a likely read error. The chain combines TRBV6-4 with TRBJ2-3; TRBD1 matches at 10 bases. This CDR3 contains 14 residues. Germline V gene data show CDR1 as MRHNA and CDR2 as SNTAGT. V dropped 2 bases and J dropped 4; count of bases not matched to a gene: 0. CDR3: CASSDGQGADTQYF. In DNA form, the CDR3 reads TGTGCCAGCAGTGACGGACAGGGGGCAGATACGCAGTATTTT.

The rearrangement links TRBV18 to TRBJ2-5; no clear D gene. V lost 8 bases and J lost 1, with 14 bases in between. Germline CDR1 and CDR2: KGHSH and LQKENI. The CDR3 contains 14 residues. The CDR3 DNA reads as TGTGCCAGCGCGCAGGCAGTAGGCCAAGAGACCCAGTACTTC. Its protein is CASAQAVGQETQYF.

The V and J genes are TRBV5-6 and TRBJ1-3; D unresolved. V lost 7 bases and J 0 bases, leaving 11 bases between the germline ends. The CDR3 runs 14 residues. CDR1 is SGHDT, CDR2 YYEEEE, per germline. Here the CDR3 DNA reads TGTGCCAGCGGAACAGCCCACTCTGGAAACACCATATATTTT. This translates into CASGTAHSGNTIYF. Filled out from reference TRBV5-6 and TRBJ1-3, the complete variable domain reads DAGVTQSPTHLIKTRGQQVTLRCSPKSGHDTVSWYQQALGQGPQFIFQYYEEEERQRGNFPDRFSGHQFPNYSSELNVNALLLGDSALYLCASGTAHSGNTIYFGEGSWLTVV.

The V and J genes are TRBV5-4 and TRBJ2-1, with TRBD1 matching 7 bases. Trimming took 4 bases from V and 5 from J; bases not matched to a gene: 6. Germline V gene lookup returns CDR1 SGHNT and CDR2 YYREEE (reference sequence). The CDR3 is made up of 14 amino acids. CDR3 coding DNA: TGTGCCAGCAGCCTCCGGGACAGTCACAATGAGCAGTTCTTC. It yields the protein CASSLRDSHNEQFF.

The CDR3 is CASSLRQGAGELFF. For the CDR3, the DNA is TGCGCCAGCAGCTTGCGACAGGGTGCCGGGGAGCTGTTTTTT. The chain joins TRBV5-1 to TRBJ2-2; TRBD1 aligns across 7 bases. The V and J ends lost 1 base and 6 bases, in that order; junction bases with no gene match: 3. Germline CDR1 reads SGHRS; CDR2 reads YFSETQ. The CDR3 is made up of 14 amino acids. The full variable domain, its missing parts supplied by reference TRBV5-1 and TRBJ2-2, is KAGVTQTPRYLIKTRGQQVTLSCSPISGHRSVSWYQQTPGQGLQFLFEYFSETQRNKGNFPGRFSGRQFSNSRSEMNVSTLELGDSALYLCASSLRQGAGELFFGEGSRLTVL.

J is TRBJ2-7 and V is TRBV11-1, with 7 positions matching TRBD1. The CDR3 length is 14 residues. V was clipped by 5 bases and J by 7 bases; unmatched bases: 11. Germline V gives CDR1 SGHAT, CDR2 FQDESV (reference sequence). The CDR3 sequence: CASSQTGLPREQYF. The DNA of the CDR3 is TGTGCCAGCAGCCAGACAGGGCTTCCTAGGGAGCAGTACTTC.

CDR3 protein: CASSQLGLSGETQYF. The DNA of the CDR3 is TGCGCCAGCAGCCAATTGGGACTTTCGGGAGAGACCCAGTACTTC. V gene TRBV4-1 combines with J gene TRBJ2-5, with a tentative D call TRBD2 (6 bases). The V gene's germline CDR1 is MGHRA and CDR2 YSYEKL. Trimming stripped 2 bases from V and 4 bases from J, with 14 bases between. The CDR3 runs 15 residues.

The CDR3 DNA is TGTGCCAGCAGCCCCAGACAGGGCGGGGACACTGAAGCTTTCTTT. As protein: CASSPRQGGDTEAFF. The V call is TRBV7-6, the J call TRBJ1-1; 7 positions agree with TRBD1. With V trimmed by 5 bases and J by 3 bases, 9 bases remained unmatched. CDR3 size: 15 residues. In germline, CDR1 is SGHVS, CDR2 FNYEAQ.

V and J are TRBV7-9 and TRBJ1-2; 11 nucleotides agree with TRBD1. The CDR3 is made up of 16 amino acids. Germline CDR1 reads SEHNR; CDR2 reads FQNEAQ (reference sequence). Losses at the gene ends were 4 bases for V and 4 bases for J; bases not matched to a gene: 8. Here the CDR3 DNA reads TGTGCCAGCAGCTCCCGGACAGGGGGCTTGGGCTATGGCTACACCTTC. It yields the protein CASSSRTGGLGYGYTF.

The chain couples TRBV7-3 to TRBJ1-2; TRBD1 aligns across 7 bases. Germline lookup yields CDR1 SGHTA and CDR2 FQGTGA. V was clipped by 4 bases and J by 1 base; unmatched bases: 9. The CDR3 covers 16 residues. For the CDR3, the DNA is TGTGCCAGCAGCTCCTGGGGGACAGCTAATAACTATGGCTACACCTTC. Translating gives CASSSWGTANNYGYTF.

This clone was seen a few times. The chain combines TRBV5-1 with TRBJ2-3; no firm D call. V gave up 4 bases and J gave up 5 bases, with 14 bases separating them. Germline V lookup: CDR1 SGHRS, CDR2 YFSETQ. CDR3 length: 14 residues. The CDR3, as DNA: TGCGCCAGCAGCCCGATGATAGCCGAAGATACGCAGTATTTT. It encodes CASSPMIAEDTQYF.

The chain links TRBV10-3 to TRBJ2-7; 8 bases are shared with TRBD1. This CDR3 spans 12 amino acids. Losses at the gene ends were 6 bases for V and 7 bases for J; bases not matched to a gene: 5. CDR1 and CDR2 (germline): ENHRY, SYGVKD. This CDR3 reads CAISLRQGEQYF. In DNA form, the CDR3 reads TGTGCCATCAGCCTCCGACAGGGGGAGCAGTACTTC.